This section outlines one T cell receptor (beta chain) sequence together with its context. Its antigen is currently unknown. This record belongs to a study of T-cell reconstitution after alpha-beta-depleted transplantation in children. Whole-study results and caveats: Day-60 TCRbeta diversity that was high in some patients was derived from surviving recipient T cells and thymic progenitors. Newly produced T cells mostly accounted for T-cell counts and diversity one year post-transplant. As was reported, about two months after transplant, alpha-beta T cells came from several hundred expanded graft clones.

Researchers prepared the TCRbeta library using unique molecular identifiers, the study reports. TCRdb recomputed calls from the PCR reads with MiXCR, one row per CDR3 protein. The table lists around 580,000 distinct CDR3 sequences, 25% to 30% of them singletons. This clonotype was sampled from a boy under three years old with Wiskott-Aldrich syndrome, due to receive a stem cell transplant. This specimen was PBMCs, taken before TCRalphabeta/CD19-depleted stem cell transplant.

CDR3 DNA: TGTGCCAGCAGCCCAAGGACTAGCGGGATCTTCAATGAGCAGTTCTTC. This translates into CASSPRTSGIFNEQFF. This chain uses TRBV11-2 with TRBJ2-1; 12 bases are a match to TRBD2. V lost 5 bases and J lost 6; bases outside the gene matches: 8. The CDR3 loop spans 16 amino acids. Germline assignment: CDR1 SGHAT and CDR2 FQNNGV. Supplemented by reference TRBV11-2 and TRBJ2-1, the full variable domain reads EAGVAQSPRYKIIEKRQSVAFWCNPISGHATLYWYQQILGQGPKLLIQFQNNGVVDDSQLPKDRFSAERLKGVDSTLKIQPAKLEDSAVYLCASSPRTSGIFNEQFFGPGTRLTVL.